This T cell receptor (beta chain) is drawn from a study of T cell changes during pregnancy in multiple sclerosis. The count of this clone is one. The repertoire was sequenced with immunoSEQ multiplex PCR; TCRdb's copy has only in-frame clones and lacks some. The sample holds about 67,000 clones, approximately 89% seen once. The sequencing here drew on peripheral blood, taken in the second trimester of pregnancy. This receptor was identified in a female donor with multiple sclerosis, enrolled in a pregnancy study.

In DNA form, the CDR3 reads TGTGCCAGCAGACAGGGGGGGGGTGGCTACACCTTC. Translated, it gives CASRQGGGGYTF. The chain uses TRBV6-5 and TRBJ1-2, with 8 bases matching TRBD1. The trim removed 6 bases at V and 7 bases at J, leaving 4 bases unmatched. The CDR3 loop spans 12 amino acids. Germline V gene data show CDR1 as MNHEY and CDR2 as SVGAGI.